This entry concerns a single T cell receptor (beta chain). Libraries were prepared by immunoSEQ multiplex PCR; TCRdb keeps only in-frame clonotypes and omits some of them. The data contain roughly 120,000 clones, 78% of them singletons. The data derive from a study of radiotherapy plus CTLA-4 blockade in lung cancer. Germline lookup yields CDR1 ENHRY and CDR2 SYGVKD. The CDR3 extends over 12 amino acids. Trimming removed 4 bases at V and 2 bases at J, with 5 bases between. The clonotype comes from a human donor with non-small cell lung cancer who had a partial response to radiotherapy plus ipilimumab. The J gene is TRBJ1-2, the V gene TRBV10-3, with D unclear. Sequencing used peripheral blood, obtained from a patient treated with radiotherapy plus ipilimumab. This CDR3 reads CAISGQNYGYTF. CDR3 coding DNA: TGTGCCATCAGTGGCCAGAACTATGGCTACACCTTC.